The clone carrying this TCR beta chain has more than one count but fewer than ten. V dropped 3 bases and J dropped 2 bases, with 9 bases sitting between them. CDR1 and CDR2 (germline): KGHDR, SFDVKD. The CDR3 has 14 amino acids. This sample stems from a study of early T cells in non-severe SARS-CoV-2 infection. Researchers attached unique molecular identifiers to individual cDNA molecules. TCRdb re-analysed the 5' RACE reads in MiXCR, keeping a single row per CDR3 protein. The sample shows 70,000 to 85,000 distinct CDR3 sequences, about 12% of them seen only once. The chain carries TRBV24-1 and TRBJ1-2, with D hard to call. The receptor's source is an adult who was a healthcare worker with PCR-confirmed SARS-CoV-2 infection or an uninfected control (not recorded which). Specimen: whole blood. The CDR3, as DNA: TGTGCCACCAGTGATCTCACAGAAAACTATGGCTACACCTTC. Amino acids: CATSDLTENYGYTF.